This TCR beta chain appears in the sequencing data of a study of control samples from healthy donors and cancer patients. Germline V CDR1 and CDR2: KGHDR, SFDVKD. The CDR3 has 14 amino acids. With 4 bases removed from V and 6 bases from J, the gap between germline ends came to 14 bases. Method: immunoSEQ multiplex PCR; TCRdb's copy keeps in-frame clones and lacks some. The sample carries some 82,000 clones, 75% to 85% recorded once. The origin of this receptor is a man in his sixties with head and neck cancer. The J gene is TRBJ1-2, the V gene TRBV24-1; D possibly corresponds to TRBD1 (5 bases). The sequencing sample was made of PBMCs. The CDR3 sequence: CATSEGRRPHGYTF. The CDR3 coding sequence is TGTGCCACCAGTGAGGGACGCAGGCCCCATGGCTACACCTTC.